This T cell receptor beta chain was documented in a study of HIV-infected children after antiretroviral therapy interruption. Trimming removed 1 base at V and 7 bases at J, with 14 bases between. Germline V gene lookup returns CDR1 DFQATT and CDR2 SNEGSKA (reference sequence). CDR3 length: 14 residues. The TCR library was built from RNA with a 3' RACE protocol and unique molecular identifiers. TCRdb ran MiXCR on the 3' RACE reads and lists one entry per CDR3 protein. In the table there are fewer than 45,000 distinct CDR3 sequences, over 6% of which are singletons. Treatment noted: PENTA 11 planned treatment interruption arm or continuous ART arm. At least 24 weeks of at least three-drug ART, in children 2 to 15 years. This clonotype was seen only a few times.

The chain links TRBV20-1 to TRBJ2-1; D tentatively fits TRBD1 or TRBD2 (6 bases each). The receptor's source is a pool of human donors with HIV. The sequencing here drew on CD45RA+ CD4+ T cells from PBMCs, pooled from several time points, taken from a donor given antiretroviral therapy, either interrupted or continuous. Noted subset: naive CD4+ CD45RA+ CD45RO- T cells. This chain's CDR3 is CSARGPGGPNEQFF. CDR3 DNA: TGCAGTGCTAGAGGACCTGGGGGGCCGAATGAGCAGTTCTTC.